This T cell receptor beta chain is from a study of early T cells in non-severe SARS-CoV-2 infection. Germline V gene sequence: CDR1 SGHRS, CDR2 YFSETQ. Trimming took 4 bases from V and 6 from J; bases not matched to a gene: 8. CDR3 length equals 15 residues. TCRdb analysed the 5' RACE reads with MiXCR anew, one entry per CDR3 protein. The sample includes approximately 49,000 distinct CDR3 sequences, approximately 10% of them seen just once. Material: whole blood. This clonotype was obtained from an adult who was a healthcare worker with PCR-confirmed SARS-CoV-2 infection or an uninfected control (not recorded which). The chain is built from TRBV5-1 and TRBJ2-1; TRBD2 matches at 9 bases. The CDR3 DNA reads TGCGCCAGCAGCCCTGGGACTAGCTTAACCAATGAGCAGTTCTTC. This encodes CASSPGTSLTNEQFF.